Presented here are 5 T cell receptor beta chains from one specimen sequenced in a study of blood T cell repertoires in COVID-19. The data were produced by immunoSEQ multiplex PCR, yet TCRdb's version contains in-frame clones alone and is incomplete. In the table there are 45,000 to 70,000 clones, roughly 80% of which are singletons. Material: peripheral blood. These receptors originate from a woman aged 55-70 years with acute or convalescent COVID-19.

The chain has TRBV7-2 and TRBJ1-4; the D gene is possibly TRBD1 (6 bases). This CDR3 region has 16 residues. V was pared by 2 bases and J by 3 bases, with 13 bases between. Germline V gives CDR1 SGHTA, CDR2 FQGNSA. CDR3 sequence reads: CASSLTTGYANEKLFF. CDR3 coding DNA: TGTGCCAGCAGCTTAACGACAGGATATGCTAATGAAAAACTGTTTTTT. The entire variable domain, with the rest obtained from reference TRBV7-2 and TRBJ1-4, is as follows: GAGVSQSPSNKVTEKGKDVELRCDPISGHTALYWYRQSLGQGLEFLIYFQGNSAPDKSGLPSDRFSAERTGGSVSTLTIQRTQQEDSAVYLCASSLTTGYANEKLFFGSGTQLSVL.

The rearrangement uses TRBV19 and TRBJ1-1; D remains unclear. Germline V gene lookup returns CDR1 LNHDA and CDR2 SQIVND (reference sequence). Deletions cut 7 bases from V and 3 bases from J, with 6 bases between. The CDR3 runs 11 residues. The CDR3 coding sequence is TGTGCCAGTATTGGAGACACTGAAGCTTTCTTT. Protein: CASIGDTEAFF.

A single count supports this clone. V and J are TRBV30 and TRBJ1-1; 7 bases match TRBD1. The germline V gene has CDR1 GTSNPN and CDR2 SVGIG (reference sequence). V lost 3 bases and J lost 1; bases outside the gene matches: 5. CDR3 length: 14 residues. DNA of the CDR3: TGTGCCTGGAGCCCGGGACAGTCGAACACTGAAGCTTTCTTT. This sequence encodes CAWSPGQSNTEAFF.

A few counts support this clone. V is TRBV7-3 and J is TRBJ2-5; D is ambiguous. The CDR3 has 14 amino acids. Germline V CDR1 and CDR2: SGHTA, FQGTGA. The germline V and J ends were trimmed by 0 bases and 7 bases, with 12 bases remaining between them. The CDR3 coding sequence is TGTGCCAGCAGCTTAACTGCGGTATCGGGGACCCAGTACTTC. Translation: CASSLTAVSGTQYF.

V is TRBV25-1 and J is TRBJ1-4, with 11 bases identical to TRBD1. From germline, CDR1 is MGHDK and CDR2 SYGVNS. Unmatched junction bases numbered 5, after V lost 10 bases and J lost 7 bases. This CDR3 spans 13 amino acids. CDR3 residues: CATRDRGSEKLFF. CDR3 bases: TGTGCCACGAGGGACAGGGGGAGTGAAAAACTGTTTTTT.